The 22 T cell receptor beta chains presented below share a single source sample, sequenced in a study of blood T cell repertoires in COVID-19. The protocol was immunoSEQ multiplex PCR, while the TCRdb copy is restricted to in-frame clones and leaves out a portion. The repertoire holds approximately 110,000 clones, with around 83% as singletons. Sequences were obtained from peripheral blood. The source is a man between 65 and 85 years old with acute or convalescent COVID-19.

This CDR3 reads CASKAGGPTDTQYF. In nucleotides, the CDR3 is TGCGCCAGCAAGGCGGGGGGTCCCACAGATACGCAGTATTTT. V gene TRBV5-1 combines with J gene TRBJ2-3; 8 bases map to TRBD2. Trimming removed 6 bases from V and 2 bases from J; junction bases left unmatched: 5. This CDR3 region has 14 residues. Germline lookup yields CDR1 SGHRS and CDR2 YFSETQ.

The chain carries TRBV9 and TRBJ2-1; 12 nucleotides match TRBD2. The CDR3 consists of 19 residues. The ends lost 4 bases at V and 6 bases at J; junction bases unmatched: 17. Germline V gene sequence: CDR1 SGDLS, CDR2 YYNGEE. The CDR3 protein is CASSTRPRLAGVVSNEQFF. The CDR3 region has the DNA TGTGCCAGCAGCACCCGACCCCGACTAGCGGGAGTAGTTTCCAATGAGCAGTTCTTC.

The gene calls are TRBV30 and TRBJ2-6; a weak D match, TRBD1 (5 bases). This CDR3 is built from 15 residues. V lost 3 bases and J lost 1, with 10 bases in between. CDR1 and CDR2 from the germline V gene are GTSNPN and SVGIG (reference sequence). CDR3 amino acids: CAWSRVGSGANVLTF. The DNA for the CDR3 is TGTGCCTGGAGCAGGGTAGGATCTGGGGCCAACGTCCTGACTTTC.

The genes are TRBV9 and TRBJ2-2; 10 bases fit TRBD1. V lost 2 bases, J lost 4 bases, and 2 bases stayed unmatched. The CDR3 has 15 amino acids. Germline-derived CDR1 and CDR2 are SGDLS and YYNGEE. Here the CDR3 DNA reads TGTGCCAGCAGCGTCGGACAGGGGGGCACCGGGGAGCTGTTTTTT. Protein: CASSVGQGGTGELFF.

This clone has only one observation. The DNA of the CDR3 is TGTGCCAGCAGCTCGACAGTGTCTGGGGCCAACGTCCTGACTTTC. Translating gives CASSSTVSGANVLTF. The J gene is TRBJ2-6, the V gene TRBV7-2; a possible D gene is TRBD1 (5 bases). The V gene's germline CDR1 is SGHTA and CDR2 FQGNSA. This CDR3 spans 15 amino acids. V lost 4 bases and J 1 base, leaving 8 bases between the germline ends.

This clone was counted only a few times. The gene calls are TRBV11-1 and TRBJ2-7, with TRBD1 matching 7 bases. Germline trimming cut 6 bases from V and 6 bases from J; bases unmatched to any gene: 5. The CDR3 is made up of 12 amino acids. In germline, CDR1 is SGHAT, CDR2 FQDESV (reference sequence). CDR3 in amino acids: CASSLDRTEQYF. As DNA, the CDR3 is TGTGCCAGCAGTTTGGACAGGACCGAGCAGTACTTC.

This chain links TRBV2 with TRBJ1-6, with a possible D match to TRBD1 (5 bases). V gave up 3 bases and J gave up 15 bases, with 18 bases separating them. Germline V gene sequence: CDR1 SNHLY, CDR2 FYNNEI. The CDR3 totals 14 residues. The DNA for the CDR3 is TGTGCCAGCAGTGACCCCGGCGGGGGTTTTCTCCTCCACTTT. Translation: CASSDPGGGFLLHF.

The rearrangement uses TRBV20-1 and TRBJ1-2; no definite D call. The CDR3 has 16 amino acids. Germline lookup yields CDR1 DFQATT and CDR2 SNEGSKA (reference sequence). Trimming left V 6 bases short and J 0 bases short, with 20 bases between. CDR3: CSASVLLSTPNYGYTF. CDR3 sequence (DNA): TGCAGTGCCAGTGTACTTCTTTCCACTCCTAACTATGGCTACACCTTC.

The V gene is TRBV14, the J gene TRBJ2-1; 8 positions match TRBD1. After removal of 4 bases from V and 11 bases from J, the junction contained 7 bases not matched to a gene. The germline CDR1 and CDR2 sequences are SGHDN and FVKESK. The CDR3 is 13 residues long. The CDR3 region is CASSPPDRAKQFF. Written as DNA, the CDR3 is TGTGCCAGCAGCCCACCGGACAGGGCAAAGCAGTTCTTC.

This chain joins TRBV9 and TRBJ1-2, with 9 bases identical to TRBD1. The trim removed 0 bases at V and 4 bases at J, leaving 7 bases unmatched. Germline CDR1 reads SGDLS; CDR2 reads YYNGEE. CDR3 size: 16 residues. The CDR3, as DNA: TGTGCCAGCAGCGTAGAAGGGGGACAGGGATTCTATGGCTACACCTTC. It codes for CASSVEGGQGFYGYTF.

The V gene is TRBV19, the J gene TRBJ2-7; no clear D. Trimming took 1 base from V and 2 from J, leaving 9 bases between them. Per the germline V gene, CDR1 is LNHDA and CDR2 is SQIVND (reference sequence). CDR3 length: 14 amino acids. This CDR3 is CASSIGASTYEQYF. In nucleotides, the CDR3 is TGTGCCAGTAGTATAGGGGCGAGTACCTACGAGCAGTACTTC. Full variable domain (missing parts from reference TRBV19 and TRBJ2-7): DGGITQSPKYLFRKEGQNVTLSCEQNLNHDAMYWYRQDPGQGLRLIYYSQIVNDFQKGDIAEGYSVSREKKESFPLTVTSAQKNPTAFYLCASSIGASTYEQYFGPGTRLTVT.

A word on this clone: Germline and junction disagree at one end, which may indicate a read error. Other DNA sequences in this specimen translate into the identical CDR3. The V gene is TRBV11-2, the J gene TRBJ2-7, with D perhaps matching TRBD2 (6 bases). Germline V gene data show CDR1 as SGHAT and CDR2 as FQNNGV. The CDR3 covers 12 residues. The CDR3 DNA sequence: TGTGCCAGCAGTGGGGGGATCTACGAACAGTACTTC. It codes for CASSGGIYEQYF.

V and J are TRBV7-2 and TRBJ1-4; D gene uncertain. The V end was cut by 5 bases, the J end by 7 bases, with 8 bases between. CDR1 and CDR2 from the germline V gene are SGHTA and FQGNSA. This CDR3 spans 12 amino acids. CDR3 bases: TGTGCCAGCAGCGATCGGGTTGAAAAACTGTTTTTT. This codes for CASSDRVEKLFF.

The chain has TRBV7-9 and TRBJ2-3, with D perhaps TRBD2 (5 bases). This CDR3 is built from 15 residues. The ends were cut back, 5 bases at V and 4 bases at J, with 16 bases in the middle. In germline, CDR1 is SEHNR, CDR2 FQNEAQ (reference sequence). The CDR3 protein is CASSPSWESADTQYF. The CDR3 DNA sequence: TGTGCCAGCAGCCCCTCCTGGGAGTCCGCAGATACGCAGTATTTT.

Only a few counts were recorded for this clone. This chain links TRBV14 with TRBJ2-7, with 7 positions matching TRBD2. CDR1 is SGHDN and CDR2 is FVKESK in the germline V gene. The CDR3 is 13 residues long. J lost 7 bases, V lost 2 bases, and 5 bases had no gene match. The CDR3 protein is CASSQPGTKEQYF. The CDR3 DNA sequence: TGTGCCAGCAGCCAACCGGGGACTAAGGAGCAGTACTTC.

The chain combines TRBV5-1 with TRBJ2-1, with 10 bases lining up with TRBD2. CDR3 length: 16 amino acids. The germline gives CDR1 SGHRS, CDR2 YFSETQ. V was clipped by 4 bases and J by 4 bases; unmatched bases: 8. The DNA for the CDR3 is TGCGCCAGCAGCGCTCCGGGACTAGCGAGGTACAATGAGCAGTTCTTC. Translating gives CASSAPGLARYNEQFF.

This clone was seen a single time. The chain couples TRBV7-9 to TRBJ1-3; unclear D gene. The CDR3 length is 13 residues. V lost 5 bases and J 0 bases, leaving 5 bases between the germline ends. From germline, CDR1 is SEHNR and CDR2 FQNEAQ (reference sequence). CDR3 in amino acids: CASSVHSGNTIYF. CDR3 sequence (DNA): TGTGCCAGCAGCGTCCACTCTGGAAACACCATATATTTT.

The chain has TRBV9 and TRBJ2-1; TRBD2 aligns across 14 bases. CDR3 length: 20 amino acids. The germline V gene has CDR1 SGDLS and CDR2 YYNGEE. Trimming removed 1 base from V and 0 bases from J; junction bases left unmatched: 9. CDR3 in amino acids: CASSVRGLAGAVSSYNEQFF. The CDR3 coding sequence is TGTGCCAGCAGCGTAAGGGGACTAGCGGGAGCCGTCAGCTCCTACAATGAGCAGTTCTTC.

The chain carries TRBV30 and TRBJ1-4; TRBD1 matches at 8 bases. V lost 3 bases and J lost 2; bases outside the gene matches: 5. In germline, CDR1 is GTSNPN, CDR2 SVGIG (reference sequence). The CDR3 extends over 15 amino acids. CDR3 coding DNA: TGTGCCTGGAGCTCTAGACAGGGGACTAATGAAAAACTGTTTTTT. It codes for CAWSSRQGTNEKLFF.

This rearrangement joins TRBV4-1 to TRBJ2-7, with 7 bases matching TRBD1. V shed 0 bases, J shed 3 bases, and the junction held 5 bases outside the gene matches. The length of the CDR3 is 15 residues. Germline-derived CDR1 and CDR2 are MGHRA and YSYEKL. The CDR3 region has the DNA TGCGCCAGCAGCCAAGATTGGGGACAGTTCTACGAGCAGTACTTC. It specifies CASSQDWGQFYEQYF.

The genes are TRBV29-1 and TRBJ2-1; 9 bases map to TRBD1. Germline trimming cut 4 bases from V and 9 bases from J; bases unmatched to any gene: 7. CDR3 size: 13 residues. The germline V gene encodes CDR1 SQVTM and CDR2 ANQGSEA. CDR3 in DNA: TGCAGCGTTGGTTCACAGGGGGCCGGTGAGCAGTTCTTC. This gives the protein CSVGSQGAGEQFF.

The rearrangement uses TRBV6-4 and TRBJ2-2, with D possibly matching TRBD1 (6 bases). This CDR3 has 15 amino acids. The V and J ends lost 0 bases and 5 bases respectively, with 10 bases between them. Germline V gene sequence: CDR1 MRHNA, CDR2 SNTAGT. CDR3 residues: CASSDSPDSTGELFF. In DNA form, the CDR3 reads TGTGCCAGCAGTGACTCGCCGGACAGTACCGGGGAGCTGTTTTTT.